This TCR beta chain came from a study of CD4 T cells in relation to SARS-CoV-2 and coronaviruses. Across the study: Crossreactive spike epitopes shared across donors were mapped to their HLA restriction.

Germline V gives CDR1 KGHDR, CDR2 SFDVKD. The CDR3 runs 16 residues. With V trimmed by 3 bases and J by 4 bases, 11 bases remained unmatched. Whole-study findings and limits: Pre-pandemic and post-infection samples never came from the same donor.

CD4+ T cells from unexposed donors were obtained before the COVID-19 pandemic (2011-2018). Cryopreserved PBMCs were CD4-enriched, then split into naive and memory cells. A word on this clone: Antigen specificity is unknown.

Here immunoSEQ multiplex PCR was the method, and the copy in TCRdb shows in-frame clones only, minus some. The sample lists about 64,000 clones, 85% to 95% seen once, with 0.11% to 0.15% in the top ten. V is TRBV24-1 and J is TRBJ2-7; 7 positions match TRBD1. This sequence originates from a human donor in good health. Specimen: naive CD4+ T cells from PBMCs. Subset denoted: naive CD4+ T cells isolated by negative enrichment. In DNA form, the CDR3 reads TGTGCCACCAGTGATCGCATGACAGGGCCCGGATACGAGCAGTACTTC. The encoded protein is CATSDRMTGPGYEQYF.